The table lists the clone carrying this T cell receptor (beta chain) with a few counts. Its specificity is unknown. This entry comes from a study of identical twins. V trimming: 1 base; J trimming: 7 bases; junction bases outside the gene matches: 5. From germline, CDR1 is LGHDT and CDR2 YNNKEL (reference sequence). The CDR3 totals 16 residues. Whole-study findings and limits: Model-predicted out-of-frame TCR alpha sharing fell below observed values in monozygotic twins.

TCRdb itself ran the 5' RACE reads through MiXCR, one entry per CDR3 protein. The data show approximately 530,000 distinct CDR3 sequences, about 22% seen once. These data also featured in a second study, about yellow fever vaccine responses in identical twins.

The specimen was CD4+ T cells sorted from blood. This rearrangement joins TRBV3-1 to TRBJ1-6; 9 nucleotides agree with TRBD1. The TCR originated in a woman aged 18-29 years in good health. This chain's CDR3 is CASSQARTGANSPLHF. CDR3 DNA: TGTGCCAGCAGCCAAGCCCGGACAGGGGCAAATTCACCCCTCCACTTT. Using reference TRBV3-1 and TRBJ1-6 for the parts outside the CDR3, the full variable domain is DTAVSQTPKYLVTQMGNDKSIKCEQNLGHDTMYWYKQDSKKFLKIMFSYNNKELIINETVPNRFSPKSPDKAHLNLHINSLELGDSAVYFCASSQARTGANSPLHFGNGTRLTVT.